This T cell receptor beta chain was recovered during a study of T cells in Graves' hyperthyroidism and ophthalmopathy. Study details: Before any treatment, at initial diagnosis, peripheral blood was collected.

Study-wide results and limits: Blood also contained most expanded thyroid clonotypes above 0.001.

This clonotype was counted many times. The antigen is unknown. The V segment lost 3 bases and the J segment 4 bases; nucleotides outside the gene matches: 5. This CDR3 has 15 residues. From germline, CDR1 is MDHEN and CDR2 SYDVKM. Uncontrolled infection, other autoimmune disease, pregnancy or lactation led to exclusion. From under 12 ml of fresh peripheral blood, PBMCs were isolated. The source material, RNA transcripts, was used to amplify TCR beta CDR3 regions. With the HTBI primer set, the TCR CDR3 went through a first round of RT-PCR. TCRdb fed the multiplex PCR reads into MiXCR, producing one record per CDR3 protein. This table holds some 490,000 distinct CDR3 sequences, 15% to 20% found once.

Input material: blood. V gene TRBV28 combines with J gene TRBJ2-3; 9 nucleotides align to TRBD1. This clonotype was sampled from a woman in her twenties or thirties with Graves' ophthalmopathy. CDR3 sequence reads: CASSFRDRVPDTQYF. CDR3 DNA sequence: TGTGCCAGCAGTTTCCGGGACAGGGTCCCAGATACGCAGTATTTT.